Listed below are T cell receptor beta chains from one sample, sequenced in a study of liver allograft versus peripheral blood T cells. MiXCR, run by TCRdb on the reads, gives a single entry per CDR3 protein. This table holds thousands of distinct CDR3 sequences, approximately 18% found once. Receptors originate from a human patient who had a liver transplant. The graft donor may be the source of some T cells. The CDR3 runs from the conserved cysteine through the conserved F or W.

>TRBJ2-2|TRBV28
CASTRPGLAWTGELFF
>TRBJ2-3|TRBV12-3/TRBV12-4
CASSLGWTRRLDTQYF
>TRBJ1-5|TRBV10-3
CAISESLGAGLPQHF
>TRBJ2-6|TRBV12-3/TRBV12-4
CASTIRGTGANVLTF
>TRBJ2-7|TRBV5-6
CASSPTGRYEQYF
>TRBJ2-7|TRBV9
CASSVSGGIYEQYF
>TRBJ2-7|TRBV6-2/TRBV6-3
CASSYGPAYEQYF
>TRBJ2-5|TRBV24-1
CATSDGTKKKETQYF
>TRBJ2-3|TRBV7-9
CASIDPKTSTDTQYF
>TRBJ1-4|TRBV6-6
CASSYKGGWEKLFF
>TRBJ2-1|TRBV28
CASSSKWGSYNEQFF
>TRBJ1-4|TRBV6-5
CASSRTGPNEKLFF
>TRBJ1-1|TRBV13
CASSLVVRSDTEAFF
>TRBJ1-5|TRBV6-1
CASRQTEHGVEPQHF
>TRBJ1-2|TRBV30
CAWSDGRYGYTF
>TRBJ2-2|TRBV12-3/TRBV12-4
CASSLARQGPTGELFF
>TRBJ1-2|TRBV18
CASSPVGTDYGYTF
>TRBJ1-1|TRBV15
CATSRDLGGLEAFF
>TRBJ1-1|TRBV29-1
CSVVWGWDNPEAFF
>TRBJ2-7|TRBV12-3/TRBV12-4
CASSLGWGREQYF
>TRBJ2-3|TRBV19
CASSIPGSGGVQAQYF
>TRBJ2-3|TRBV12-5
CASGFRLAGNTDTQYF
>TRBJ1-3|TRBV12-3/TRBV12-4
CASSLGSGLVGNTIYF
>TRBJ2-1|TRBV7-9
CASSRLAGGYNEQFF
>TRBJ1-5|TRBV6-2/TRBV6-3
CASSRDNPQPQHF
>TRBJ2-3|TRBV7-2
CASRTSTDTQYF
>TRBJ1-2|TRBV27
CASSLRAGGGYTF
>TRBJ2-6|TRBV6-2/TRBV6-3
CASRRQGVTNVLTF
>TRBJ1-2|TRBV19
CASKTTGRRGDYGYTF
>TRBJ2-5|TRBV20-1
CSASGSGETQYF
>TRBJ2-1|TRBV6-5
CASSYRLTQEQFF
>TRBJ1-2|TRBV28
CASSFGGENYGYTF
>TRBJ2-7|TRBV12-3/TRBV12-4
CASSLPLRNLEQYF
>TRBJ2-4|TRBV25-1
CASSESTNIQYF
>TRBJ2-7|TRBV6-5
CASSTGESYEQYF
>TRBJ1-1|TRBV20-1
CSARGDRGLTEAFF
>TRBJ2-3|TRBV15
CATSRARDRSTDTQYF
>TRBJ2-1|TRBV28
CASVRWRVPGPGEQFF
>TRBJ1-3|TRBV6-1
CASSEISGNTIYF
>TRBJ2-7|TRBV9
CASSVDLGNYEQYF
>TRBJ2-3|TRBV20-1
CSAIMLRGTDTQYF
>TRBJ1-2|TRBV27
CASSFSRGARYGYTF
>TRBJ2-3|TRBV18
CASSPRTSGRDTQYF
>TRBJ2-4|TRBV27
CASSLSVGTSGENIQYF
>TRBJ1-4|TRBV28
CASRGTGGAIVSEKLFF
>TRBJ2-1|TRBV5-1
CASSPPTSGNEQFF
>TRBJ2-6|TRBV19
CASSRSSGANVLTF
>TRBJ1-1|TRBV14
CASSQIRGQKNTEAFF
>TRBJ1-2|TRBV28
CASTLTGGNYGYTF
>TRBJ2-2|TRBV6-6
CASRPTVLVNTGELFF
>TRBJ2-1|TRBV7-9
CASADSARHEQFF
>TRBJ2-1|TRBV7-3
CASSLKTGTYNEQFF
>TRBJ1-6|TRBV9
CASSVGVGSPLHF
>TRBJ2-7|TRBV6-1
CASSEPGYEQYF
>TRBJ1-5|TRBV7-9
CASSLKGNQPQHF